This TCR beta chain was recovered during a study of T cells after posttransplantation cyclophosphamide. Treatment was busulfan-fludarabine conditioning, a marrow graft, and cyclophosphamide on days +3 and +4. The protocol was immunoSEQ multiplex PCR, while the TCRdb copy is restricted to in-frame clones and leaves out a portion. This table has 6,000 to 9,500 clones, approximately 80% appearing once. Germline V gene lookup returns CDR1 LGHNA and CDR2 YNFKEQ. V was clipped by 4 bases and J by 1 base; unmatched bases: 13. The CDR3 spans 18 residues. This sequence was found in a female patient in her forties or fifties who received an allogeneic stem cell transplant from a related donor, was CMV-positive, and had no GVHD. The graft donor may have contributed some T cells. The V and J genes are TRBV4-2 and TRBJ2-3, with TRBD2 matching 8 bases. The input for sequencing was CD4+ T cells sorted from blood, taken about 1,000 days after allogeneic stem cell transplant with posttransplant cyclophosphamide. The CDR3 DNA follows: TGTGCCAGCAGCCTAGACCCAGGGATCGGGGGGGGCACAGATACGCAGTATTTT. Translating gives CASSLDPGIGGGTDTQYF.